The rows below give T cell receptor beta chains drawn from one sample of a study of CD8 T cells in ankylosing spondylitis. TCRdb passed the 5' RACE reads through MiXCR, listing each CDR3 protein once. Among about 90,000 distinct CDR3 sequences, roughly 27% were seen once, and the ten largest hold over 50%. The sequencing sample was made of blood, either unsorted or a sorted T cell fraction (not recorded which). Receptor source: a male donor with ankylosing spondylitis or in good health (not recorded which). Each CDR3 is given with its conserved first and last residue. Each record gives: D gene, clone size, CDR3 length, J gene, V gene, CDR3 DNA, CDR3 protein. A D gene is named only where the DNA matches it firmly. Rows give clone size only sometimes, using once, few, many, or a class for an expanded clone.

D: TRBD2
size: .
length: 15
J: TRBJ2-2
V: TRBV2
DNA: TGTGCCAGCAGTGGGACTAGGTTGGGGACCGGGGAGCTGTTTTTT
CDR3: CASSGTRLGTGELFF

D: TRBD2
size: .
length: 14
J: TRBJ2-5
V: TRBV15
DNA: TGTGCCACCAGCAGGGGACTAGCTGCGGAGACCCAGTACTTC
CDR3: CATSRGLAAETQYF

D: .
size: .
length: 16
J: TRBJ2-4
V: TRBV13
DNA: TGTGCCAGCAGCTTTTGGGGGATAAGTGCCAAAAACATTCAGTACTTC
CDR3: CASSFWGISAKNIQYF

D: TRBD1
size: few
length: 17
J: TRBJ2-7
V: TRBV10-3
DNA: TGTGCCATCAGGTTGGGACAGGGGAGTAGCGGATCCTACGAGCAGTACTTC
CDR3: CAIRLGQGSSGSYEQYF

D: TRBD2
size: .
length: 15
J: TRBJ2-1
V: TRBV19
DNA: TGTGCCAGTAGCGCCGGGACTAGCGGTTACAATGAGCAGTTCTTC
CDR3: CASSAGTSGYNEQFF

D: .
size: few
length: 13
J: TRBJ2-2
V: TRBV7-9
DNA: TGTGCCAGCAGCGGAACTAGGGGCGGGGAGCTGTTTTTT
CDR3: CASSGTRGGELFF

D: TRBD1
size: .
length: 16
J: TRBJ1-2
V: TRBV7-6
DNA: TGTGCCAGTATCCAAGGGTGGGGGACAGTGAACTATGGCTACACCTTC
CDR3: CASIQGWGTVNYGYTF

D: TRBD2
size: .
length: 16
J: TRBJ2-3
V: TRBV18
DNA: TGTGCCAGCTCACCCTTAGCGGGACGTGGCTCAGATACGCAGTATTTT
CDR3: CASSPLAGRGSDTQYF

D: .
size: .
length: 14
J: TRBJ1-4
V: TRBV5-1
DNA: TGCGCCAGCAGCTTGTCTCGACTAGATGAAAAACTGTTTTTT
CDR3: CASSLSRLDEKLFF

D: .
size: .
length: 14
J: TRBJ2-3
V: TRBV20-1
DNA: TGCAGTGCTAGAGATATCGGGGACACAGATACGCAGTATTTT
CDR3: CSARDIGDTDTQYF

D: TRBD2
size: .
length: 15
J: TRBJ2-1
V: TRBV7-3
DNA: TGTGCCAGCAGCCCTAGCGGGAGTCAACACAATGAGCAGTTCTTC
CDR3: CASSPSGSQHNEQFF

D: .
size: .
length: 14
J: TRBJ1-1
V: TRBV5-4
DNA: TGTGCCAGCAGCTTGACCGGGCCTCACACTGAAGCTTTCTTT
CDR3: CASSLTGPHTEAFF

D: .
size: .
length: 14
J: TRBJ2-7
V: TRBV9
DNA: TGTGCCAGCAGCGTAGGGGCCAGGGTATACGAGCAGTACTTC
CDR3: CASSVGARVYEQYF

D: TRBD2
size: .
length: 16
J: TRBJ2-3
V: TRBV5-6
DNA: TGTGCCAGCAGCTTCCTAGCGGGGGGGGCTGGAGATACGCAGTATTTT
CDR3: CASSFLAGGAGDTQYF

D: TRBD2
size: few
length: 14
J: TRBJ2-1
V: TRBV7-3
DNA: TGTGCCAGCAGCTTTGGCGGGGGGGCCTATGAGCAGTTCTTC
CDR3: CASSFGGGAYEQFF

D: .
size: few
length: 17
J: TRBJ2-3
V: TRBV5-6
DNA: TGTGCCAGCAGCTCGTCTGTGCAGTCCCCTAGCACAGATACGCAGTATTTT
CDR3: CASSSSVQSPSTDTQYF

D: .
size: few
length: 12
J: TRBJ1-5
V: TRBV15
DNA: TGTGCCACCAGCAGAGATGCTCAGCCCCAGCATTTT
CDR3: CATSRDAQPQHF

D: .
size: .
length: 15
J: TRBJ1-5
V: TRBV4-2
DNA: TGTGCCAGCAGCCAAACCCAGGGTGGCAATCAGCCCCAGCATTTT
CDR3: CASSQTQGGNQPQHF

D: TRBD2
size: .
length: 13
J: TRBJ2-7
V: TRBV20-1
DNA: TGCAGTGCTAGGTTCCAGCGGGACTACGAGCAGTACTTC
CDR3: CSARFQRDYEQYF

D: .
size: few
length: 13
J: TRBJ2-1
V: TRBV18
DNA: TGTGCCAGCTCACAGGGGTCCTACAATGAGCAGTTCTTC
CDR3: CASSQGSYNEQFF